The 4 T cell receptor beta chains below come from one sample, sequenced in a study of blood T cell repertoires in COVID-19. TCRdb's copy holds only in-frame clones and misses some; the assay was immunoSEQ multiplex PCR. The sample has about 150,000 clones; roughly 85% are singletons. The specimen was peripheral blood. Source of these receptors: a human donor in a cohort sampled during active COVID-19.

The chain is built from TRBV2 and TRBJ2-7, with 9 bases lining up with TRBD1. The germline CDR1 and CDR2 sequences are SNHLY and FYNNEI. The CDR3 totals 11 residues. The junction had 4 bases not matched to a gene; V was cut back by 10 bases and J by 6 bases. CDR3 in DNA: TGTGCCACCTTGGACAGGGGCGAGCAGTACTTC. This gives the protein CATLDRGEQYF.

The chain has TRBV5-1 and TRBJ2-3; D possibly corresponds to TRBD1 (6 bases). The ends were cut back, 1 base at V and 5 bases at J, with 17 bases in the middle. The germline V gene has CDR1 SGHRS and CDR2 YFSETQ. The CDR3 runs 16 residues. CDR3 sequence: CASSLRSRAGEDTQYF. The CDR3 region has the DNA TGCGCCAGCAGCTTGAGATCCCGGGCAGGGGAAGATACGCAGTATTTT.

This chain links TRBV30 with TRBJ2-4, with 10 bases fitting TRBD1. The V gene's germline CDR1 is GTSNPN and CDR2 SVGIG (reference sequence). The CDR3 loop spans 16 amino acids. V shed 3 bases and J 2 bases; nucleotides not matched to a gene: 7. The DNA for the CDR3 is TGTGCCTGGAGCCTCGGGACAGGGGAGCCCAAAAACATTCAGTACTTC. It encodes CAWSLGTGEPKNIQYF. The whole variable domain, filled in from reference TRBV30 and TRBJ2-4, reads SQTIHQWPATLVQPVGSPLSLECTVEGTSNPNLYWYRQAAGRGLQLLFYSVGIGQISSEVPQNLSASRPQDRQFILSSKKLLLSDSGFYLCAWSLGTGEPKNIQYFGAGTRLSVL.

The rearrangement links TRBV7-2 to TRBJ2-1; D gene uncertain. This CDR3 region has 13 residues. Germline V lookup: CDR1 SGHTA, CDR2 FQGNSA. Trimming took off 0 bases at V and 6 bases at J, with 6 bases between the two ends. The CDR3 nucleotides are TGTGCCAGCAGCTTAGCGCCCAGCAATGAGCAGTTCTTC. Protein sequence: CASSLAPSNEQFF.